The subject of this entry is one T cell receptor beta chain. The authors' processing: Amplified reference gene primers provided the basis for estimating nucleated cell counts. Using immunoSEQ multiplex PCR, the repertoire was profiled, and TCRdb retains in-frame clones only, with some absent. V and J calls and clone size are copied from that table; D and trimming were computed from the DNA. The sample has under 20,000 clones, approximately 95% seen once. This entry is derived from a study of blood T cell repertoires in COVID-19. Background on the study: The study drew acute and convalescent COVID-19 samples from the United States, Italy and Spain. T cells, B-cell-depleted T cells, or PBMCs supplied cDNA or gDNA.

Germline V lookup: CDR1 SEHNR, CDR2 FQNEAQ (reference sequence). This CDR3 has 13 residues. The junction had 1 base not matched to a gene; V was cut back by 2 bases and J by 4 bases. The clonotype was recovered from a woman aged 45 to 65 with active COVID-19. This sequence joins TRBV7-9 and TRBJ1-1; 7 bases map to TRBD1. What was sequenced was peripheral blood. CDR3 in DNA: TGTGCCAGCAGCTTACAGGGGGGCACTGAAGCTTTCTTT. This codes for CASSLQGGTEAFF.